One and the same sample provided the 13 T cell receptor beta chains below, sequenced in a study of T cell responses to AZD1222 COVID-19 vaccine. Assay used: immunoSEQ multiplex PCR; TCRdb lists only in-frame clones, some missing. Here the sample spans some 180,000 clones, roughly 91% being singletons. Sequencing used peripheral blood, obtained 28 days after the second AZD1222 dose. The receptors here all came from an adult who received the AZD1222 COVID-19 vaccine.

This chain links TRBV4-1 with TRBJ2-3, with 10 bases fitting TRBD2. The germline V gene encodes CDR1 MGHRA and CDR2 YSYEKL. The CDR3 sequence is 17 residues long. Trimming removed 0 bases from V and 5 bases from J; junction bases left unmatched: 8. The chain's CDR3 is CASSQEGLAGAGDTQYF. CDR3 nucleotide sequence: TGCGCCAGCAGCCAAGAAGGGCTAGCGGGAGCCGGAGATACGCAGTATTTT.

This clone occurred once. This chain uses TRBV11-3 with TRBJ2-3, with 12 bases aligning to TRBD2. Looked up from germline, CDR1 is SGHNT and CDR2 is YENEEA. The CDR3 is made up of 16 amino acids. J was trimmed by 0 bases and V by 5 bases; bases with no gene match: 3. As DNA, the CDR3 is TGTGCCAGCAGCCACGGGACTAGCGGGAGCACAGATACGCAGTATTTT. This translates into CASSHGTSGSTDTQYF.

The chain links TRBV7-9 to TRBJ1-2; possible D gene TRBD1, 5 bases. Trimming left V 6 bases short and J 3 bases short, with 14 bases between. The CDR3 has 14 amino acids. Germline V gene data show CDR1 as SEHNR and CDR2 as FQNEAQ (reference sequence). The CDR3 bases are TGTGCCAGCAGTTCCGGGACCCAGGACTATGGCTACACCTTC. This gives the protein CASSSGTQDYGYTF.

J is TRBJ1-5 and V is TRBV2, with 7 nucleotides matching TRBD1. In germline, CDR1 is SNHLY, CDR2 FYNNEI. This CDR3 is 16 amino acids long. After removal of 3 bases from V and 3 bases from J, the junction contained 8 bases not matched to a gene. The CDR3 here is CASSDLGTDNNQPQHF. The DNA of the CDR3 is TGTGCCAGCAGTGATTTAGGGACAGATAACAATCAGCCCCAGCATTTT.

The rearrangement links TRBV2 to TRBJ1-1, with 7 bases aligning to TRBD1. J gave up 1 base and V 6 bases, and 5 bases lay outside the gene matches. The CDR3 sequence is 14 residues long. CDR1 is SNHLY, CDR2 FYNNEI, per germline. The CDR3 reads CASRAGGRNTEAFF. The CDR3 region has the DNA TGTGCCAGCAGGGCAGGGGGGCGGAACACTGAAGCTTTCTTT.

Only one count was recorded for this clone. This chain uses TRBV6-6 with TRBJ2-5, with 15 bases matching TRBD2. The trim removed 5 bases at V and 2 bases at J, leaving 6 bases unmatched. The CDR3 extends over 17 amino acids. The germline V gene has CDR1 MNHNY and CDR2 SVGAGI (reference sequence). The CDR3 here is CASSPGTSGGRQETQYF. CDR3 sequence (DNA): TGTGCCAGCAGTCCCGGGACTAGCGGGGGGCGGCAAGAGACCCAGTACTTC.

This clone came up once. The V gene is TRBV7-2, the J gene TRBJ2-5, with a tentative D call TRBD2 (5 bases). Looked up from germline, CDR1 is SGHTA and CDR2 is FQGNSA. Trimming shortened V by 2 bases and J by 5 bases, and 9 bases separated the two germline ends. CDR3 length equals 13 residues. The CDR3 DNA is TGTGCCAGCAGCTTACGTCTAGCTGAGACCCAGTACTTC. Encoded protein: CASSLRLAETQYF.

V usage is TRBV5-1 and J usage is TRBJ1-1; D ambiguous. CDR3 length: 15 amino acids. The V end was cut by 3 bases, the J end by 0 bases, with 12 bases between. The V gene's germline CDR1 is SGHRS and CDR2 YFSETQ. The DNA for the CDR3 is TGCGCCAGCAGCTCGGAACTGGGGATGAACACTGAAGCTTTCTTT. This sequence encodes CASSSELGMNTEAFF.

This chain joins TRBV25-1 and TRBJ2-7, with 10 positions matching TRBD2. The CDR3 loop spans 15 amino acids. V shed 6 bases and J 0 bases; nucleotides not matched to a gene: 5. CDR1 is MGHDK, CDR2 SYGVNS, per germline. CDR3 coding DNA: TGTGCCAGCAGCTCCAGCGGGAGGGCCTCCTACGAGCAGTACTTC. Translation gives CASSSSGRASYEQYF.

The chain's CDR3 is CAWSRTVAETQYF. The DNA for the CDR3 is TGTGCCTGGAGTCGGACGGTAGCGGAGACCCAGTACTTC. The chain joins TRBV30 to TRBJ2-5, with a possible D match to TRBD2 (5 bases). CDR3 length equals 13 residues. Germline assignment: CDR1 GTSNPN and CDR2 SVGIG (reference sequence). Trimming left V 2 bases short and J 5 bases short, with 12 bases between.

J is TRBJ2-1 and V is TRBV7-9; 10 nucleotides match TRBD1. The CDR3 consists of 14 residues. The junction had 7 bases not matched to a gene; V was cut back by 0 bases and J by 14 bases. The V gene's germline CDR1 is SEHNR and CDR2 FQNEAQ (reference sequence). CDR3 nucleotides: TGTGCCAGCAGCTTAGCGAGACAGGGGGCCGGGGAGTTCTTC. This gives the protein CASSLARQGAGEFF. Drawing the rest from reference TRBV7-9 and TRBJ2-1, the complete variable domain is DTGVSQNPRHKITKRGQNVTFRCDPISEHNRLYWYRQTLGQGPEFLTYFQNEAQLEKSRLLSDRFSAERPKGSFSTLEIQRTEQGDSAMYLCASSLARQGAGEFFGPGTRLTVL.

The chain carries TRBV12-3 or TRBV12-4 and TRBJ1-2; possibly TRBD1 for D (5 bases). Trimming cost V 5 bases and J 8 bases, with 15 bases left between them. The CDR3 sequence is 13 residues long. The CDR3 region is CASSPGGAGGYTF. The CDR3 DNA is TGTGCCAGCAGTCCAGGAGGGGCGGGCGGCTACACCTTC.

The chain carries TRBV19 and TRBJ2-3, with 13 bases lining up with TRBD2. CDR1 is LNHDA and CDR2 is SQIVND in the germline V gene (reference sequence). Losses at the gene ends were 2 bases for V and 4 bases for J; bases not matched to a gene: 3. CDR3 length equals 16 residues. This CDR3 reads CASSIILAGGPDTQYF. The CDR3 DNA reads TGTGCCAGTAGTATAATACTAGCGGGGGGGCCAGATACGCAGTATTTT.